The source of this TCR beta chain is a study of blood T cell repertoires in COVID-19. Study details: PBMCs, B-cell-depleted T cells, or T cells were the source of the cDNA or gDNA that made up the material.

The V gene lost 1 base and the J gene lost 5 bases, with 20 bases spanning the gap. The V gene's germline CDR1 is LGHNA and CDR2 YSLEER. The CDR3 totals 17 residues. Seattle participants joined during active infection and were tracked over time. In the original workflow: Estimation of nucleated cell counts was performed using reference gene primer amplification. TCRdb's copy holds only in-frame clones and misses some; the assay was immunoSEQ multiplex PCR. For V, J and clone size, that table is used; D and trimming come from the DNA. This table holds about 250,000 clones, 88% found once. V is TRBV4-3 and J is TRBJ2-5, with D maybe TRBD2 (7 bases). Sequencing was done on a sample of peripheral blood. This receptor was obtained from a woman in her 30s with COVID-19, enrolled during active disease. CDR3 sequence reads: CASSQGGASGFSETQYF. CDR3 bases: TGCGCCAGCAGCCAAGGGGGGGCTAGCGGTTTCTCGGAGACCCAGTACTTC.